This T cell receptor beta chain was observed in a study of control samples from healthy donors and cancer patients (dated by TCRdb to the early 2020s). The CDR3, from cysteine to phenylalanine, totals 14 residues. The sequence is cut down to CDR3 DNA, 42 bases in frame from base 1. The germline V gene gives CDR1 as SGHTA and CDR2 as FQGNSA. V gives up 5 bases and J gives up 7 bases, and the segment between their germline ends measures 15 bases. Concerning this clone: The clone's antigen remains unknown. There are no base qualities to consult, and no much larger clone falls within one base.

The protocol used for the library was the immunoSEQ multiplex PCR assay. In its TCRdb copy, this immuneACCESS table keeps in-frame sequences only and misses some clones. Where compared with another copy, unresolved V genes explain less than half of these, and the others have no known cause. A total of roughly 160,000 clones appear in this sample, approximately 94% of them only once. The top ten hold 14% of the sample. The chain joins TRBV7-2 to TRBJ2-1, with a tentative D gene TRBD2 over 6 matching bases. The specimen was PBMCs. This TCR was recovered from a man aged 55 to 70 with colorectal cancer. The DNA reads TGTGCCAGCAGCGCCTGGGACTCGCGTAATGAGCAGTTCTTC. This yields the protein CASSAWDSRNEQFF.